Listed below are T cell receptor beta chains from one sample, sequenced in a study of T-cell memory formation after mild COVID-19. TCRdb ran MiXCR on the 5' RACE reads and lists one entry per CDR3 protein. The data contain 55,000 to 75,000 distinct CDR3 sequences, 25% to 35% of them singletons. Specimen: PBMCs or a T cell subset sorted from them (not recorded which). The origin of the receptors is a young man who had mild COVID-19 (a few samples of this study predate the infection). Cell type and time point are not known. The CDR3 runs from the conserved cysteine through the conserved F or W. Fields, in order: clone size, D gene, V gene, J gene, CDR3 DNA, CDR3 protein. The D gene is left open where the match is weak. A clone size is listed for some rows: how often the clone was seen (once, few, many), or a class if it is expanded.

abundance: -
d_gene: -
v_gene: TRBV20-1
j_gene: TRBJ2-5
CDR3nt: TGCAGTGCTAGTTGGACAGAAACCCAAGAGACCCAGTACTTC
CDR3aa: CSASWTETQETQYF

abundance: -
d_gene: TRBD1
v_gene: TRBV4-2
j_gene: TRBJ2-3
CDR3nt: TGTGCCAGCAGCCCGCAGGGGGCTAGCACAGATACGCAGTATTTT
CDR3aa: CASSPQGASTDTQYF

abundance: -
d_gene: TRBD2
v_gene: TRBV2
j_gene: TRBJ2-3
CDR3nt: TGTGCCAGCAGTGGGGGACTAGCGGGGGACAATGATACGCAGTATTTT
CDR3aa: CASSGGLAGDNDTQYF

abundance: -
d_gene: TRBD1
v_gene: TRBV29-1
j_gene: TRBJ2-5
CDR3nt: TGCAGCGTTGAAGGCCGACAGGGGGCTAGGGAGACCCAGTACTTC
CDR3aa: CSVEGRQGARETQYF

abundance: -
d_gene: -
v_gene: TRBV13
j_gene: TRBJ1-4
CDR3nt: TGTGCCAGCAGCTTAGAGGAAAAACTGTTTTTT
CDR3aa: CASSLEEKLFF

abundance: few
d_gene: TRBD2
v_gene: TRBV5-1
j_gene: TRBJ2-3
CDR3nt: TGCGCCAGCAGCGGAATGACTAGCGGGGAAGATACGCAGTATTTT
CDR3aa: CASSGMTSGEDTQYF

abundance: few
d_gene: -
v_gene: TRBV10-3
j_gene: TRBJ2-2
CDR3nt: TGTGCCATCTTACCGGACAGGAACACCGGGGAGCTGTTTTTT
CDR3aa: CAILPDRNTGELFF

abundance: -
d_gene: -
v_gene: TRBV10-3
j_gene: TRBJ2-3
CDR3nt: TGTGCCATCAATCCCACCGCGGGGGCCGGCACAGATACGCAGTATTTT
CDR3aa: CAINPTAGAGTDTQYF

abundance: once
d_gene: TRBD2
v_gene: TRBV7-2
j_gene: TRBJ2-3
CDR3nt: TGTGCCAGCAGCCAAGGGACTAGCAGGTTTTCAGATACGCAGTATTTT
CDR3aa: CASSQGTSRFSDTQYF

abundance: medium-sized
d_gene: TRBD1
v_gene: TRBV6-2/TRBV6-3
j_gene: TRBJ2-2
CDR3nt: TGTGCCAGCAGTTATGGGACAGGGCGAGCGACAGGGGAGCTGTTTTTT
CDR3aa: CASSYGTGRATGELFF

abundance: few
d_gene: -
v_gene: TRBV24-1
j_gene: TRBJ2-1
CDR3nt: TGTGCCACCAGTGACCCGGCCAGGAGCTCCTACAATGAGCAGTTCTTC
CDR3aa: CATSDPARSSYNEQFF

abundance: few
d_gene: -
v_gene: TRBV4-1
j_gene: TRBJ1-4
CDR3nt: TGCGCCAGCAGCCAAGAACCTCGACAGGTCTATAATGAAAAACTGTTTTTT
CDR3aa: CASSQEPRQVYNEKLFF

abundance: -
d_gene: TRBD1
v_gene: TRBV4-3
j_gene: TRBJ1-1
CDR3nt: TGCGCCAGCAGCCAAGACGGGACAGGGGGCTGGGGCACTGAAGCTTTCTTT
CDR3aa: CASSQDGTGGWGTEAFF

abundance: -
d_gene: TRBD1
v_gene: TRBV20-1
j_gene: TRBJ1-6
CDR3nt: TGCAGTGCCACGAGAGACAGGGACTCTAATTCACCCCTCCACTTT
CDR3aa: CSATRDRDSNSPLHF

abundance: many
d_gene: -
v_gene: TRBV15
j_gene: TRBJ2-7
CDR3nt: TGTGCCACCAGCTTGTCAGTCTCCTACGAGCAGTACTTC
CDR3aa: CATSLSVSYEQYF

abundance: -
d_gene: TRBD2
v_gene: TRBV4-1
j_gene: TRBJ2-1
CDR3nt: TGCGCCAGCAGCCTAGTCCCGGGACTAGCGGGGGGGCCGGACGATGAGCAGTTCTTC
CDR3aa: CASSLVPGLAGGPDDEQFF

abundance: many
d_gene: TRBD2
v_gene: TRBV7-6
j_gene: TRBJ2-2
CDR3nt: TGTGCCAGCAGCCCGACTAGCGGGGGACTGGGCGGGGAGCTGTTTTTT
CDR3aa: CASSPTSGGLGGELFF

abundance: many
d_gene: -
v_gene: TRBV5-1
j_gene: TRBJ2-5
CDR3nt: TGCGCCAGCAGTTTAACGACCTCAGGGGACGAGACCCAGTACTTC
CDR3aa: CASSLTTSGDETQYF

abundance: -
d_gene: -
v_gene: TRBV4-3
j_gene: TRBJ2-1
CDR3nt: TGCGCCAGCAGCCCGGGCGGAGTCCCCCTCAATGAGCAGTTCTTC
CDR3aa: CASSPGGVPLNEQFF

abundance: few
d_gene: TRBD1
v_gene: TRBV7-3
j_gene: TRBJ1-2
CDR3nt: TGTGCCAGCAGCTTAACCGAACCTGGACAGGGCGGCGGCTACACCTTC
CDR3aa: CASSLTEPGQGGGYTF

abundance: -
d_gene: -
v_gene: TRBV4-1
j_gene: TRBJ1-5
CDR3nt: TGCGCCAGCAGCCAAGATTTACGGGCGGGAAGTGGGCAGCCCCAGCATTTT
CDR3aa: CASSQDLRAGSGQPQHF

abundance: -
d_gene: -
v_gene: TRBV27
j_gene: TRBJ1-5
CDR3nt: TGTGCCAGCAGCCCTAGCAATCAGCCCCAGCATTTT
CDR3aa: CASSPSNQPQHF

abundance: -
d_gene: -
v_gene: TRBV7-8
j_gene: TRBJ2-1
CDR3nt: TGTGCCAGTTCTGGCTCAACCAGGAGGGATGAGCAGTTCTTC
CDR3aa: CASSGSTRRDEQFF

abundance: -
d_gene: TRBD2
v_gene: TRBV6-6
j_gene: TRBJ2-3
CDR3nt: TGTGCCAGCAGTTACTCCAAGACTAGCGGGGGGGGAGATACGCAGTATTTT
CDR3aa: CASSYSKTSGGGDTQYF

abundance: -
d_gene: -
v_gene: TRBV20-1
j_gene: TRBJ1-1
CDR3nt: TGCAGTGCTAGAGATTTTCGGAGGACTGAAGCTTTCTTT
CDR3aa: CSARDFRRTEAFF

abundance: -
d_gene: TRBD2
v_gene: TRBV7-8
j_gene: TRBJ2-4
CDR3nt: TGTGCCAGCAGCTACAGCACGGGGGGGGTCAAAAACATTCAGTACTTC
CDR3aa: CASSYSTGGVKNIQYF

abundance: few
d_gene: -
v_gene: TRBV7-6
j_gene: TRBJ1-5
CDR3nt: TGTGCCAGCAGCTTAGGTATGGGGCAGCCCCAGCATTTT
CDR3aa: CASSLGMGQPQHF

abundance: few
d_gene: TRBD1
v_gene: TRBV4-1
j_gene: TRBJ2-3
CDR3nt: TGCGCCAGCAGCCAAGATCCCGGACAGGGCCATAGCACAGATACGCAGTATTTT
CDR3aa: CASSQDPGQGHSTDTQYF

abundance: many
d_gene: -
v_gene: TRBV6-2/TRBV6-3
j_gene: TRBJ2-5
CDR3nt: TGTGCCAGCAGCATGGCGGGGTGGGAGACCCAGTACTTC
CDR3aa: CASSMAGWETQYF

abundance: -
d_gene: -
v_gene: TRBV2
j_gene: TRBJ2-4
CDR3nt: TGTGCCAGCAGTGACCACAGACTAGCCAAAAACATTCAGTACTTC
CDR3aa: CASSDHRLAKNIQYF

abundance: -
d_gene: -
v_gene: TRBV12-3/TRBV12-4
j_gene: TRBJ1-6
CDR3nt: TGTGCCAGCAGTTTTTCGGAGCGGAGTTTACCCCTCCACTTT
CDR3aa: CASSFSERSLPLHF

abundance: -
d_gene: TRBD2
v_gene: TRBV9
j_gene: TRBJ2-1
CDR3nt: TGTGCCAGCAGCGTTTCGGGCGTTCTGTACGGGACTAGCGGTCTTAATGAGCAGTTCTTC
CDR3aa: CASSVSGVLYGTSGLNEQFF

abundance: -
d_gene: -
v_gene: TRBV12-3/TRBV12-4
j_gene: TRBJ2-1
CDR3nt: TGTGCCAGCAGCTCCCAGCGGGCCCCCTGGGATGAGCAGTTCTTC
CDR3aa: CASSSQRAPWDEQFF

abundance: few
d_gene: -
v_gene: TRBV12-3/TRBV12-4
j_gene: TRBJ2-1
CDR3nt: TGTGCCAGCAGTTTAGATGGGCCAAGTGGGAAGTTCTTC
CDR3aa: CASSLDGPSGKFF

abundance: few
d_gene: -
v_gene: TRBV5-8
j_gene: TRBJ2-7
CDR3nt: TGTGCCAGCAGCTTAAGGGGCCCCCCTCGAGAGCAGTACTTC
CDR3aa: CASSLRGPPREQYF

abundance: few
d_gene: -
v_gene: TRBV9
j_gene: TRBJ2-7
CDR3nt: TGTGCCAGCAGCGCCGGGGGACAGTACGAGCAGTACTTC
CDR3aa: CASSAGGQYEQYF

abundance: many
d_gene: -
v_gene: TRBV4-3
j_gene: TRBJ1-6
CDR3nt: TGCGCCAGCAGCCAAAGGGATGGGGGTCGGTCACCCCTCCACTTT
CDR3aa: CASSQRDGGRSPLHF

abundance: -
d_gene: TRBD1
v_gene: TRBV4-2
j_gene: TRBJ2-6
CDR3nt: TGTGCCAGCAGGATGACAGGGGCTGGGGCCAACGTCCTGACTTTC
CDR3aa: CASRMTGAGANVLTF

abundance: -
d_gene: -
v_gene: TRBV14
j_gene: TRBJ1-1
CDR3nt: TGTGCCAGCAGCCAAGATTGGAGCGGGAACACTGAAGTTTTCTTT
CDR3aa: CASSQDWSGNTEVFF

abundance: few
d_gene: TRBD2
v_gene: TRBV7-2
j_gene: TRBJ2-3
CDR3nt: TGTGCCAGCAGCTTAGTAGCGGGGGCTAACACAGATACGCAGTATTTT
CDR3aa: CASSLVAGANTDTQYF

abundance: few
d_gene: -
v_gene: TRBV11-2
j_gene: TRBJ1-4
CDR3nt: TGTGCCAGCAGCTTAATGGATAATGAAAAACTGTTTTTT
CDR3aa: CASSLMDNEKLFF

abundance: -
d_gene: TRBD2
v_gene: TRBV6-5
j_gene: TRBJ2-1
CDR3nt: TGTGCCAGCAGTAGCAGTGGGGGGGGATACAATGAGCAGTTCTTC
CDR3aa: CASSSSGGGYNEQFF

abundance: -
d_gene: -
v_gene: TRBV5-5
j_gene: TRBJ2-7
CDR3nt: TGTGCCAGCAGCTTGGAGAGTCAGTCCTACGAGCAGTACTTC
CDR3aa: CASSLESQSYEQYF

abundance: -
d_gene: -
v_gene: TRBV27
j_gene: TRBJ2-2
CDR3nt: TGTGCCAGCAGTTTCTCCGCCGTGTCCGGGGAGCTGTTTTTT
CDR3aa: CASSFSAVSGELFF

abundance: few
d_gene: -
v_gene: TRBV7-8
j_gene: TRBJ2-6
CDR3nt: TGTGCCAGCCGGAGGACCCGATCCTCTGGGGCCAACGTCCTGACTTTC
CDR3aa: CASRRTRSSGANVLTF

abundance: few
d_gene: -
v_gene: TRBV24-1
j_gene: TRBJ1-1
CDR3nt: TGTGCCACCAGCCAGGGTGAAGTGACTGAAGCTTTCTTT
CDR3aa: CATSQGEVTEAFF

abundance: few
d_gene: -
v_gene: TRBV11-2
j_gene: TRBJ2-1
CDR3nt: TGTGCCAGCAGCGGCCTTACAAGCTACAATGAGCAGTTCTTC
CDR3aa: CASSGLTSYNEQFF

abundance: -
d_gene: TRBD2
v_gene: TRBV4-3
j_gene: TRBJ2-3
CDR3nt: TGCGCCAGCAGCCAAAGCACGGGAGGTAGCTGGAGCACAGATACGCAGTATTTT
CDR3aa: CASSQSTGGSWSTDTQYF

abundance: many
d_gene: -
v_gene: TRBV9
j_gene: TRBJ1-5
CDR3nt: TGTGCCAGCAGCGGGGGGGACGCCCCAATCCAGCCCCAGCATTTT
CDR3aa: CASSGGDAPIQPQHF

abundance: few
d_gene: TRBD1
v_gene: TRBV5-4
j_gene: TRBJ2-4
CDR3nt: TGTGCCAGCAGCCCCCGGGACAGGAAAAACATTCAGTACTTC
CDR3aa: CASSPRDRKNIQYF

abundance: few
d_gene: -
v_gene: TRBV29-1
j_gene: TRBJ1-1
CDR3nt: TGCAGCGGTGACCTGCGAACTGAAGCTTTCTTT
CDR3aa: CSGDLRTEAFF

abundance: few
d_gene: -
v_gene: TRBV9
j_gene: TRBJ1-4
CDR3nt: TGTGCCAGCAGCGTAGATGGAGGTCGTGAAAAACTGTTTTTT
CDR3aa: CASSVDGGREKLFF

abundance: -
d_gene: -
v_gene: TRBV24-1
j_gene: TRBJ2-1
CDR3nt: TGTGCCACCAGTGAAGGGAGGAATGAGCAGTTCTTC
CDR3aa: CATSEGRNEQFF

abundance: few
d_gene: -
v_gene: TRBV18
j_gene: TRBJ2-7
CDR3nt: TGTGCCAGCTCACCTTCCTCGGGGGTCGACTACGAGCAGTACTTC
CDR3aa: CASSPSSGVDYEQYF